The present T cell receptor beta chain was sequenced within a study of radiotherapy plus CTLA-4 blockade in lung cancer. For this clone: Its antigen remains unidentified.

The CDR3 length is 15 residues. Looked up from germline, CDR1 is SGHTA and CDR2 is FQGNSA. The ends lost 5 bases at V and 6 bases at J; junction bases unmatched: 8. Sequencing used immunoSEQ multiplex PCR; TCRdb keeps in-frame clones, though not all of them. The table lists 70,000 to 95,000 clones, about 83% of them singletons. General study points: There was expansion of tumor-derived TCR clones in blood after radiotherapy plus ipilimumab. How blood T cell clones changed early, along with interferon-beta, reportedly forecast response best.

This TCR derives from a human donor with non-small cell lung cancer that progressed on radiotherapy plus ipilimumab. The sequences come from peripheral blood, collected from a patient treated with radiotherapy plus ipilimumab. The V and J genes are TRBV7-2 and TRBJ2-7; 12 bases match TRBD1. CDR3 DNA: TGTGCCAGCAGCCTAGGGACAGGGGGCTCGCGCGAGCAGTACTTC. This codes for CASSLGTGGSREQYF.